Presented here are 2 T cell receptor beta chains from one specimen sequenced in a study of siplizumab effects on memory and regulatory T cells. Measured with immunoSEQ multiplex PCR; TCRdb has only the in-frame clones, and not every one. Here the sample spans roughly 100,000 clones, roughly 96% being singletons. Sample: naive CD4+ T cells sorted from blood. These receptors all stem from a human donor in good health.

This chain uses TRBV29-1 with TRBJ2-5; 7 bases align to TRBD1. CDR1 is SQVTM and CDR2 is ANQGSEA in the germline V gene. The CDR3 covers 14 residues. The junction had 9 bases not matched to a gene; V was cut back by 7 bases and J by 1 base. The CDR3 nucleotides read TGCAGCGGGTCCGTGGGACAGCCCCAAGAGACCCAGTACTTC. Protein sequence: CSGSVGQPQETQYF.

This clone was detected once. The chain is built from TRBV7-2 and TRBJ2-2; D may correspond to TRBD1 or TRBD2 (5 bases each). CDR1 is SGHTA, CDR2 FQGNSA, per germline. The CDR3 covers 17 residues. Trimming cost V 1 base and J 0 bases, with 12 bases left between them. The CDR3 nucleotides are TGTGCCAGCAGCTTAGGGTCGGGGCTGCCGAACACCGGGGAGCTGTTTTTT. This encodes CASSLGSGLPNTGELFF. Drawing the rest from reference TRBV7-2 and TRBJ2-2, the complete variable domain is GAGVSQSPSNKVTEKGKDVELRCDPISGHTALYWYRQSLGQGLEFLIYFQGNSAPDKSGLPSDRFSAERTGGSVSTLTIQRTQQEDSAVYLCASSLGSGLPNTGELFFGEGSRLTVL.